The text below deals with one T cell receptor beta chain. Time point described: newly diagnosed GD, antithyroid drugs for less than 3 months. Researchers made the TCR library from RNA that was extracted from PBMCs. The data belong to a study of regulatory T cells in long-lasting Graves disease. Trimming cost V 3 bases and J 11 bases, with 12 bases left between them. Germline values: CDR1 GTSNPN, CDR2 SVGIG (reference sequence). The CDR3 sequence is 11 residues long. Combining iRepertoire HTBI primers with Arm-PCR of CDR3 regions, the authors built TCR beta libraries. TCRdb analysed the multiplex PCR reads with MiXCR anew, one entry per CDR3 protein. Among roughly 350,000 distinct CDR3 sequences listed, under 20% were seen once. These data were also filed under a second study, of T cells in Graves' hyperthyroidism and ophthalmopathy.

The sequences come from peripheral blood mononuclear cells (PBMCs), collected at new diagnosis, from a patient treated with antithyroid drugs. V usage is TRBV30 and J usage is TRBJ2-3, with D possibly called TRBD1 or TRBD2 (6 bases each). This clonotype was sampled from a young woman with Graves disease. The CDR3 nucleotides read TGTGCCTGGAGCCGAGGGGGGCAGCAGTATTTT. Encoded protein: CAWSRGGQQYF. The full variable domain, rest sourced from reference TRBV30 and TRBJ2-3, is SQTIHQWPATLVQPVGSPLSLECTVEGTSNPNLYWYRQAAGRGLQLLFYSVGIGQISSEVPQNLSASRPQDRQFILSSKKLLLSDSGFYLCAWSRGGQQYFGPGTRLTVL.